Presented here are 16 T cell receptor beta chains from one specimen sequenced in a study of spatial heterogeneity in lung cancer. MiXCR, run by TCRdb on the 5' RACE reads, gives a single entry per CDR3 protein. This table has about 7,900 distinct CDR3 sequences, roughly 4.8% appearing once. The time point was: sample taken at primary tumor resection. Whole RNA, which was extracted from tumor, nontumor lung tissue or frozen PBMC, was sequenced without any cell sorting. Sequenced here: PBMCs, sampled at surgery. The receptors come from a male donor with early-stage non-small cell lung cancer.

Turning to this clonotype: Found in a library prepared for alpha chains, this beta chain is an off-target read, and its abundance has little meaning. V usage is TRBV7-9 and J usage is TRBJ1-2; TRBD1 might be the D (5 bases). From germline, CDR1 is SEHNR and CDR2 FQNEAQ (reference sequence). Trimming shortened V by 5 bases and J by 4 bases, and 17 bases separated the two germline ends. This CDR3 comprises 15 residues. The CDR3 DNA is TGTGCCAGCAGCCTAGGGGCAAAGGCCCCCTATGGCTACACCTTC. This gives the protein CASSLGAKAPYGYTF.

Turning to this clonotype: In a library made to pick up alpha chains, this beta chain is a stray read with a size that means little. The gene calls are TRBV7-9 and TRBJ1-2; no clear D. Germline CDR1 is SEHNR and CDR2 is FQNEAQ (reference sequence). The CDR3 sequence is 13 residues long. Trimming pared 1 base from V and 4 bases from J, leaving 7 bases between. Here the CDR3 reads CASSLGVTYGYTF. The CDR3 DNA follows: TGTGCCAGCAGCTTAGGAGTCACCTATGGCTACACCTTC.

This clonotype was detected only a few times. Sequence at one end of the junction differs from germline and may be a read error. With the library built for alpha chains, this beta chain is off target and its frequency is not meaningful. The genes are TRBV19 and TRBJ2-1; D is unclear. Germline V gene data show CDR1 as LNHDA and CDR2 as SQIVND (reference sequence). CDR3 length: 15 residues. In DNA form, the CDR3 reads TGTGCCAGTAGTATCGGACCCCCGGTATACAATGGGCAGTTCTTC. Its translation is CASSIGPPVYNGQFF.

At least ten counts were recorded for this clonotype. This beta chain was picked up by a library intended for alpha chains and is off target, so its count carries little meaning. The chain joins TRBV7-7 to TRBJ2-1, with D possibly matching TRBD1 (5 bases). V was trimmed by 4 bases and J by 4 bases, leaving 8 bases between them. Germline V gene lookup returns CDR1 SSHAT and CDR2 FNYEAQ (reference sequence). This CDR3 has 13 residues. CDR3 in amino acids: CASSSDTYNEQFF. In nucleotides, the CDR3 is TGTGCCAGCAGCTCGGACACTTACAATGAGCAGTTCTTC.

The sample holds many counts of this clonotype. This beta chain appears as a stray read in a library generated for alpha chains; its size is not informative. The genes are TRBV5-1 and TRBJ1-1; D gene ambiguous. V lost 1 base, J lost 3 bases, and 16 bases lay in between. Germline values: CDR1 SGHRS, CDR2 YFSETQ. This CDR3 has 16 residues. DNA for the CDR3: TGCGCCAGCAGCTTGAACGACCAAAGGCTATACACTGAAGCTTTCTTT. Translating it yields CASSLNDQRLYTEAFF.

There are a few counts of this clonotype. A library prepared for alpha chains yielded this beta chain as an off-target read; its size is of little meaning. The chain is built from TRBV12-3 or TRBV12-4 and TRBJ2-2; D is unclear. The CDR3 covers 15 residues. Trimming took off 5 bases at V and 6 bases at J, with 16 bases between the two ends. The CDR3: CASSNPGPRPGELFF. CDR3 in DNA: TGTGCCAGCAGTAACCCGGGCCCACGGCCCGGGGAGCTGTTTTTT.

Of note for this clonotype: Found in a library prepared for alpha chains, this beta chain is an off-target read, and its abundance has little meaning. Written as DNA, the CDR3 is TGTGCCTGGGGACCCTTGGGGACGCAGTACTTC. Encoded protein: CAWGPLGTQYF. The gene calls are TRBV30 and TRBJ2-7, with D tentatively TRBD1 or TRBD2 (5 bases each). Germline V gene data show CDR1 as GTSNPN and CDR2 as SVGIG (reference sequence). Trimming shortened V by 5 bases and J by 9 bases, and 14 bases separated the two germline ends. This CDR3 region has 11 residues.

This clonotype was detected many times. This beta chain was picked up by a library intended for alpha chains and is off target, so its count carries little meaning. The chain recombines TRBV5-4 with TRBJ2-5; tentatively, D is TRBD2 (7 bases). Germline CDR1 SGHNT, CDR2 YYREEE (reference sequence). The CDR3 consists of 16 residues. The germline V and J ends were trimmed by 4 bases and 5 bases, with 21 bases remaining between them. CDR3 amino acids: CASSQKKGGPHETQYF. The DNA for the CDR3 is TGTGCCAGCAGCCAGAAGAAGGGGGGGCCTCATGAGACCCAGTACTTC.

This clonotype was seen at least ten times. This beta chain represents an off-target read in a library built for alpha chains; its size is of limited meaning. This rearrangement joins TRBV4-2 to TRBJ2-7, with TRBD2 as a possible D gene (6 bases). V was cut by 0 bases and J by 6 bases, with 27 bases left in between. CDR3 length equals 19 residues. Looked up from germline, CDR1 is LGHNA and CDR2 is YNFKEQ. The chain's CDR3 is CASSQEFVAGLSYLGEQYF. The CDR3 DNA follows: TGTGCCAGCAGCCAAGAGTTCGTGGCGGGGCTAAGCTACCTTGGCGAGCAGTACTTC.

Points on this clonotype: Little can be read into the size of this beta chain, an off-target read in a library designed for alpha chains. CDR3 nucleotide sequence: TGTGCCAGCAGCTTAGTCCCCAGGAGTGGAAACACCATATATTTT. It encodes CASSLVPRSGNTIYF. The chain couples TRBV7-2 to TRBJ1-3; D ambiguous. This CDR3 spans 15 amino acids. Germline V gene lookup returns CDR1 SGHTA and CDR2 FQGNSA. The germline V and J ends were trimmed by 1 base and 3 bases, with 10 bases remaining between them.

A remark on this clonotype: This beta chain came through as a stray read in a library set up for alpha chains, and its size says little. The chain is built from TRBV5-6 and TRBJ2-5, with D perhaps matching TRBD2 (6 bases). This CDR3 has 16 residues. V was trimmed by 4 bases and J by 1 base, leaving 17 bases between them. Germline assignment: CDR1 SGHDT and CDR2 YYEEEE. This CDR3 is CASSPLSGGVQETQYF. The CDR3 DNA is TGTGCCAGCAGCCCCTTATCGGGCGGGGTCCAAGAGACCCAGTACTTC.

This clonotype was seen many times. This beta chain slipped into a library made for alpha chains as a stray read, so its size is not meaningful. The chain carries TRBV4-3 and TRBJ2-7; 8 bases line up with TRBD1. Per the germline V gene, CDR1 is LGHNA and CDR2 is YSLEER. J lost 3 bases, V lost 0 bases, and 13 bases had no gene match. The CDR3 length is 18 residues. CDR3 region: CASSQEGRFGQGLYEQYF. The CDR3 DNA sequence: TGCGCCAGCAGCCAAGAGGGCCGGTTCGGACAGGGCCTCTACGAGCAGTACTTC.

This clonotype was counted ten times or more. The library was designed around alpha chains, so this beta chain is a stray read whose abundance carries little weight. This rearrangement joins TRBV29-1 to TRBJ2-7; TRBD1 aligns across 12 bases. The CDR3 has 15 residues. V shed 1 base and J 5 bases; nucleotides not matched to a gene: 6. The V gene's germline CDR1 is SQVTM and CDR2 ANQGSEA. CDR3 sequence: CSVEGGTGGADEQYF. The DNA of the CDR3 is TGCAGCGTTGAAGGGGGGACAGGGGGCGCAGACGAGCAGTACTTC.

Regarding this clonotype: Within a library made for alpha chains, this beta chain is off target, and its count is uninformative. The chain is built from TRBV12-3 or TRBV12-4 and TRBJ1-5; 8 bases are a match to TRBD1. CDR3 size: 14 residues. With V trimmed by 2 bases and J by 6 bases, 3 bases remained unmatched. Written as DNA, the CDR3 is TGTGCCAGCAGTTTAACAGGGGGGACTCAGCCCCAGCATTTT. The encoded protein is CASSLTGGTQPQHF.

This clonotype was counted between two and nine times. The library was designed around alpha chains, so this beta chain is a stray read whose abundance carries little weight. This chain joins TRBV6-6 and TRBJ2-1, with TRBD1 matching over 8 bases. V gave up 1 base and J gave up 9 bases; unmatched junction bases: 11. Germline CDR1 reads MNHNY; CDR2 reads SVGAGI (reference sequence). The CDR3 consists of 16 residues. The CDR3 region is CASSYWATTQGVEQFF. The CDR3 DNA follows: TGTGCCAGCAGTTACTGGGCAACTACACAGGGGGTTGAGCAGTTCTTC.

This clonotype qualifies as medium-sized. Being off target in a library aimed at alpha chains, this beta chain has a size of little meaning. The V and J genes are TRBV2 and TRBJ1-2; 7 bases agree with TRBD1. Germline lookup yields CDR1 SNHLY and CDR2 FYNNEI. With 8 bases clipped from V and 7 bases from J, the junction kept 1 base outside the gene matches. The CDR3 contains 10 residues. Here the CDR3 reads CASRDSGYTF. The CDR3 DNA follows: TGTGCCAGCCGGGACAGTGGCTACACCTTC. The variable domain in full, completed from reference TRBV2 and TRBJ1-2, reads EPEVTQTPSHQVTQMGQEVILRCVPISNHLYFYWYRQILGQKVEFLVSFYNNEISEKSEIFDDQFSVERPDGSNFTLKIRSTKLEDSAMYFCASRDSGYTFGSGTRLTVV.